This TCR beta chain was profiled in a study of blood T cells in healthy people across ages. Overall study findings and caveats: As naive T cell percentage varied, TCR beta diversity correlated strongly with it.

This clonotype was counted a few times. The antigen remains undetermined. A J-beta primer mix and a sample-barcoded 5' primer were used in a second PCR of roughly 6 to 12 cycles. Every single cDNA molecule received a tag from a template-switch adaptor with 12 random nucleotides. TCRdb redid the calling of the 5' RACE reads with MiXCR, one entry per CDR3 protein. The table records more than 900,000 distinct CDR3 sequences, 20% to 25% of them present only once. This sample was shared with a second study, whose subject was T cells of mothers and their children. That work contributes: Regardless of relatedness, pairs show thymic selection shaping TCR recombination output in a similar manner.

The clonotype originates from a girl aged 2 to 9 in good health. The sequenced sample consisted of blood.

The CDR3 protein is CSVTSGEETQYF. CDR3 nucleotides: TGCAGCGTCACCAGTGGGGAAGAGACCCAGTACTTC. The chain combines TRBV29-1 with TRBJ2-5; D ambiguous. The CDR3 length is 12 residues. Trimming took off 6 bases at V and 3 bases at J, with 11 bases between the two ends. Germline CDR1 and CDR2: SQVTM and ANQGSEA. Full variable domain (missing parts from reference TRBV29-1 and TRBJ2-5): SAVISQKPSRDICQRGTSLTIQCQVDSQVTMMFWYRQQPGQSLTLIATANQGSEATYESGFVIDKFPISRPNLTFSTLTVSNMSPEDSSIYLCSVTSGEETQYFGPGTRLLVL.